Presented here are 12 T cell receptor beta chains from one specimen sequenced in a study of CD39 and CD103 CD8 tumor-infiltrating T cells. Clones were read by immunoSEQ multiplex PCR, and TCRdb kept only the in-frame ones, dropping some. The table shows 7,000 to 8,500 clones, with 50% to 80% occurring only once. Material: CD8+ T cells sorted from blood. Described subset: total memory CD8 T cells (CD45RA-CCR7+/-) from blood or uninvolved lymph node. Every receptor here comes from a human donor with head and neck squamous cell carcinoma.

The V and J genes are TRBV7-9 and TRBJ2-7; D is unresolved. The CDR3 totals 14 residues. Germline V gene lookup returns CDR1 SEHNR and CDR2 FQNEAQ (reference sequence). Trimming removed 4 bases at V and 4 bases at J, with 14 bases between. Written as DNA, the CDR3 is TGTGCCAGCAGCTCTGATGCGGTGGCATACGAGCAGTACTTC. This gives the protein CASSSDAVAYEQYF.

The CDR3 bases are TGTGCCAGCAGTCGAGGGACAGGGGGTTCCCAAGAGACCCAGTACTTC. Its protein is CASSRGTGGSQETQYF. The rearrangement joins TRBV25-1 to TRBJ2-5; 11 nucleotides align to TRBD1. The CDR3 length is 16 residues. V gave up 5 bases and J gave up 1 base; unmatched junction bases: 6. The V gene's germline CDR1 is MGHDK and CDR2 SYGVNS.

V is TRBV19 and J is TRBJ2-3; 11 bases line up with TRBD2. The CDR3 covers 16 residues. Germline trimming cut 2 bases from V and 1 base from J; bases unmatched to any gene: 2. From germline, CDR1 is LNHDA and CDR2 SQIVND (reference sequence). CDR3 nucleotides: TGTGCCAGTAGTATACAACTAGCGGGGGGCACAGATACGCAGTATTTT. It is translated as CASSIQLAGGTDTQYF.

The V gene is TRBV2, the J gene TRBJ2-7; TRBD1 aligns across 9 bases. The CDR3 length is 14 residues. CDR1 is SNHLY and CDR2 is FYNNEI in the germline V gene. With V trimmed by 6 bases and J by 2 bases, 5 bases remained unmatched. This chain's CDR3 is CASSPRDRAYEQYF. DNA of the CDR3: TGTGCCAGCAGCCCCCGGGACAGGGCCTACGAGCAGTACTTC.

V is TRBV27 and J is TRBJ2-7; TRBD1 or TRBD2 may be the D gene (5 bases each). The CDR3 loop spans 13 amino acids. Germline lookup yields CDR1 MNHEY and CDR2 SMNVEV (reference sequence). The V and J ends lost 2 bases and 7 bases respectively, with 12 bases between them. The CDR3 sequence: CASSLQGPGEQYF. The CDR3 bases are TGTGCCAGCAGTTTACAGGGCCCGGGGGAGCAGTACTTC.

This chain joins TRBV7-6 and TRBJ2-7, with a tentative D call TRBD2 (5 bases). The germline gives CDR1 SGHVS, CDR2 FNYEAQ. The germline V and J ends were trimmed by 3 bases and 0 bases, with 6 bases remaining between them. The CDR3 totals 13 residues. The CDR3 bases are TGTGCCAGCAGCTTCGGGGACTCCTACGAGCAGTACTTC. Protein: CASSFGDSYEQYF.

The chain recombines TRBV29-1 with TRBJ2-2, with D maybe TRBD1 (6 bases). Germline assignment: CDR1 SQVTM and CDR2 ANQGSEA. This CDR3 comprises 12 residues. V was trimmed by 7 bases and J by 4 bases, leaving 10 bases between them. CDR3 nucleotide sequence: TGCAGCGCAGGGGAATTCACCGGGGAGCTGTTTTTT. Protein product: CSAGEFTGELFF.

CDR3 sequence (DNA): TGCAGCGTTGAAGATACCTCGCGCCCGCTTGATGGCTACACCTTC. Encoded protein: CSVEDTSRPLDGYTF. This chain joins TRBV29-1 and TRBJ1-2; D not resolved. The V and J ends lost 0 bases and 6 bases respectively, with 17 bases between them. The CDR3 has 15 amino acids. CDR1 is SQVTM and CDR2 is ANQGSEA in the germline V gene.

This clone was seen more than once but under ten times. The CDR3 is CASSLSPTGGRYEQYF. In nucleotides, the CDR3 is TGTGCCAGCAGTTTATCCCCCACAGGGGGGAGGTACGAGCAGTACTTC. The chain joins TRBV27 to TRBJ2-7; 8 bases fit TRBD1. The germline gives CDR1 MNHEY, CDR2 SMNVEV (reference sequence). V lost 0 bases and J lost 4; bases outside the gene matches: 8. CDR3 size: 16 residues.

The J gene is TRBJ2-7, the V gene TRBV9; tentatively, D is TRBD2 (5 bases). CDR3 length: 15 amino acids. Germline CDR1 reads SGDLS; CDR2 reads YYNGEE. V gave up 0 bases and J gave up 3 bases, with 13 bases separating them. The CDR3 DNA is TGTGCCAGCAGCGTAGGAGCTAGCCCGGGCTACGAGCAGTACTTC. Its protein is CASSVGASPGYEQYF.

The chain combines TRBV28 with TRBJ1-4; TRBD1 agrees at 9 bases. V gave up 7 bases and J gave up 8 bases; unmatched junction bases: 5. The CDR3 covers 13 residues. CDR1 and CDR2 from the germline V gene are MDHEN and SYDVKM. This chain's CDR3 is CASTGTGYEKLFF. As DNA, the CDR3 is TGTGCCAGCACCGGGACAGGGTACGAAAAACTGTTTTTT. Together with reference TRBV28 and TRBJ1-4, the CDR3 gives the full variable domain: DVKVTQSSRYLVKRTGEKVFLECVQDMDHENMFWYRQDPGLGLRLIYFSYDVKMKEKGDIPEGYSVSREKKERFSLILESASTNQTSMYLCASTGTGYEKLFFGSGTQLSVL.

This clone was counted a few times. The chain joins TRBV11-2 to TRBJ2-1; perhaps TRBD1 as D (5 bases). V was cut by 6 bases and J by 10 bases, with 19 bases left in between. CDR3 length: 14 amino acids. The germline CDR1 and CDR2 sequences are SGHAT and FQNNGV. The CDR3 sequence is CASRREVGPREQFF. In DNA, the CDR3 is TGTGCCAGCAGGCGTGAGGTGGGGCCGCGGGAGCAGTTCTTC.